This TCR beta chain was recorded in a study of PD-L1 blockade in urothelial cancer. For the study at large: The authors examined blood 3 weeks (second dose) and 6 weeks after treatment start. Notes on the study in general: Below-median blood TCR clonality before treatment forecast better survival.

Concerning this clone itself: What it recognizes is unknown.

Patients in the study were battling locally advanced or metastatic urothelial carcinoma. Using immunoSEQ multiplex PCR, the repertoire was profiled, and TCRdb retains in-frame clones only, with some absent. In the table there are about 21,000 clones, around 87% of which are singletons. The receptor was derived from a woman aged 55-70 years with urothelial cancer. The material sequenced was PBMCs, taken around atezolizumab (anti-PD-L1) treatment.

This CDR3 is CASRAPGQGRPEAFF. Written as DNA, the CDR3 is TGTGCCAGCAGGGCACCGGGACAGGGAAGGCCTGAAGCTTTCTTT. The chain recombines TRBV6-5 with TRBJ1-1; 9 positions match TRBD1. Looked up from germline, CDR1 is MNHEY and CDR2 is SVGAGI. With V trimmed by 6 bases and J by 6 bases, 11 bases remained unmatched. The CDR3 is 15 amino acids.